This TCR beta chain was sequenced in a study of identical twins. Using its own MiXCR run on the 5' RACE reads, TCRdb lists one record per CDR3 protein. The data hold hundreds of thousands of distinct CDR3 sequences, with 20% to 30% observed a single time. Germline CDR1 is DFQATT and CDR2 is SNEGSKA (reference sequence). The V and J ends lost 3 bases and 0 bases respectively, with 8 bases between them. This CDR3 contains 13 residues. These data were also reused for a study on T cells expressing NK-cell markers.

The sequence was collected from a woman aged 18-30 years in good health. The chain recombines TRBV20-1 with TRBJ2-5; no firm D call. Sequenced: CD4+ T cells sorted from blood. Here the CDR3 reads CSARKVNQETQYF. The CDR3 region has the DNA TGCAGTGCTAGGAAAGTAAACCAAGAGACCCAGTACTTC.